This TCR beta chain was captured by sequencing in a study of molecular identifiers for immune sequencing clone quantification. V lost 1 base and J lost 0, with 16 bases in between. The CDR3 has 17 amino acids. Germline-derived CDR1 and CDR2 are SGHTA and FQGNSA. This clonotype was observed once. TCRdb re-analysed the PCR reads in MiXCR, keeping a single row per CDR3 protein. The data contain about 500,000 distinct CDR3 sequences, around 23% of them seen just once; the ten biggest clones take up 0.7% to 0.9%. The chain carries TRBV7-2 and TRBJ2-7; D is uncertain. Sequenced input: naive CD8+ T cells from blood, with Jurkat cell RNA spiked in. The subset: FACS-sorted CD8+CD4-CCR7+CD45RA+ naive T cells. The source is a human donor in good health. Some libraries in this study had Jurkat cell RNA spiked in. CDR3 residues: CTSSLGPPSKTSYEQYF. The CDR3 region has the DNA TGTACCAGCAGCTTAGGCCCCCCAAGCAAGACCTCCTACGAGCAGTACTTC.